Listed here is a single T cell receptor beta chain. The antigen this receptor binds is unknown. No much larger clone is present one base from it, and per-base qualities are unavailable. The data were obtained in a study of identical twins (TCRdb year 2016). At the level of the whole study: The study deep-sequenced TCR alpha and beta repertoires from monozygotic twins, unrelated adults of various ages and cord blood to test whether fetal clonotypes persist. Replicate twin experiments were performed at different times using different library preparation protocols to rule out contamination. What the study reported, not specific to this receptor: Excess twin sharing in beta out-of-frame sequences was weaker because fewer shared sequences lowered the signal-to-noise ratio. Abundant cord blood beta clonotypes carried fewer insertions; young adult naive repertoires showed a weaker similar trend, while memory repertoires showed none. Because the same donors could not be followed over many years, the conclusions relied on cross-sectional statistical analysis. Out-of-frame TCR alpha sharing in monozygotic twins was systematically underestimated by recombination models, whereas sharing between unrelated individuals was in agreement with the recombination models. Zero-insertion analyses could be partly confounded by invariant T cells such as MAIT and iNKT, though diverse VJ usage argued against such confounding for most clonotypes. Out-of-frame TCR alpha sequences shared between twins showed an excess of low generation-probability sequences compared with coincidental sharing between unrelated individuals.

Including cysteine and phenylalanine, the CDR3 has 16 amino acids. Only the CDR3 DNA stays, 48 bases, in frame from base 1. The germline V gene supplies CDR1 SGHTA and CDR2 FQGTGA. V is cut by 1 base and J by 2 bases, and the space between the germline ends is 13 bases. Preparation of the library involved 5' RACE. Sequencing was performed on an Illumina HiSeq 2000. A universal primer binding site was added through template switching, and the final cDNA carried a unique molecular identifier so that TCR cDNA molecules could be counted accurately. First-strand cDNA for TCR alpha and beta chains was synthesized from specific primers in the conserved constant-segment region. Each cDNA library was double barcoded, with a SMART-Mk sample barcode plus Illumina barcodes, to control for contamination. Two successive PCR steps introduced TruSeq adapter sequences along with Illumina sample barcodes. TCR alpha and beta cDNA libraries were sequenced on the Illumina HiSeq platform with custom primers. Under the source paper's analysis protocol: MiGEC processed the raw reads to extract unique molecular identifiers, while MiXCR was used to determine the CDR3 positions. For each individual, recombination models were inferred using an EM algorithm with the repgenHMM and IGoR tools. Shared clonotypes were analyzed with the tcR package in R, and sharing was normalized by the product of cloneset sizes. Out-of-frame nonproductive sequences were analyzed to study raw recombination free of thymic and clonal selection effects. The public reads were run again by TCRdb, first through fastp at Q25 and then through MiXCR, and only productive beta chains were kept. One record per CDR3 amino acid sequence lists the most common genes and DNA. TCRdb's processing, not the authors', yielded these V and J calls. The sample has around 530,000 distinct CDR3 sequences on record, 12% to 15% of them singletons. The top ten constitute more than 0.4% of the sample.

Every donor was a healthy Caucasian. The twin cohort consisted of three pairs of female monozygotic twins, all aged about 18 to 29 years. CD4+ and CD8+ T cell populations were isolated with positive isolation kits from Invitrogen. Separately, the same data were catalogued under a study of yellow fever vaccine responses in identical twins. The second study, in turn, reports: According to the authors, the vaccine-induced T cell response in identical twins seemed to be partly convergent and partly specific to each individual. In the study, vaccine-responding T cell clones were precisely tracked in identical twins.

The sequence is built from TRBV7-3 and TRBJ2-3, with the D gene too uncertain to name. Source material: CD4+ T cells sorted from blood. The receptor was isolated from a woman aged 18-29 years in good health. Read as DNA, the sequence is TGTGCCAGCAGCTTAATCGGGTCGTCGGTCACAGATACGCAGTATTTT. Its translation reads: CASSLIGSSVTDTQYF.